This T cell receptor beta chain emerged from a study of regulatory T cells in long-lasting Graves disease. Germline V gives CDR1 GTSNPN, CDR2 SVGIG (reference sequence). The CDR3 extends over 13 amino acids. The V end was cut by 2 bases, the J end by 5 bases, with 10 bases between. Described time point: newly diagnosed GD, antithyroid drugs for less than 3 months. The TCR library was prepared using RNA isolated from PBMCs. This clonotype was recorded a few times. Construction of the TCR beta libraries employed iRepertoire HTBI primers in conjunction with Arm-PCR of CDR3 regions. TCRdb re-called the multiplex PCR reads with MiXCR, one entry per CDR3 protein. The sample records about 620,000 distinct CDR3 sequences, approximately 15% being singletons. This sample also appeared in a second study, on T cells in Graves' hyperthyroidism and ophthalmopathy. This second study says: Initially, a first-round RT-PCR of the TCR CDR3 employed the HTBI primer set.

This chain joins TRBV30 and TRBJ1-5; D possibly corresponds to TRBD1 (6 bases). The sequence derives from a woman aged 25 to 39 with Graves disease. The sample in question was peripheral blood mononuclear cells (PBMCs), obtained at new diagnosis, from a patient treated with antithyroid drugs. The CDR3 DNA reads as TGTGCCTGGAGTACAGGGCCCCATCAGCCCCAGCATTTT. Translated: CAWSTGPHQPQHF.